A single T cell receptor beta chain is shown here with its context. No antigen is known for it. Per-nucleotide qualities are absent, and no much larger clonotype sits a single base away. The germline V gene (reference sequence) supplies CDR1 SEHNR and CDR2 FQNEAQ. V gives up 6 bases and J gives up 5 bases, and the segment between their germline ends measures 20 bases. The CDR3, from cysteine to phenylalanine, totals 17 residues. Only the CDR3 portion is preserved as DNA: 51 bases, with reading frame beginning at the first base. The cohort was made up of under 800 healthy bone marrow donors. All cohort members were sampled while nominally healthy, although unrecorded immune exposures were likely present. The donor tested CMV seropositive and was one of the 289 seropositive cohort members. Every donor gave a peripheral blood sample, and the peripheral blood mononuclear cells from that sample were used for TCR beta sequencing. Genomic DNA was extracted from the blood cell samples with the Qiagen DNeasy Blood Extraction Kit.

The data belong to a study of cytomegalovirus exposure and HLA in healthy donors (dated by TCRdb to about 2017). In terms of the full investigation: An earlier analysis of about 560 of the donors reported around 280 Gb of sequence data and around 120 million unique TCR beta sequences obtained from about 179 million T cells. An early release that covered some 640 HLA-typed donors contained around 300 gigabases of sequencing data and tens of millions of unique TCR sequences. Among the approximately 400 genotyped donors, under 90% belonged to the genetic ancestry cluster associated with self-reported Caucasian donors. The aim of the study was to test whether cataloging public T cell receptors could identify signatures of past pathogen exposure. The study profiled the T cell repertoires of hundreds of subjects by immunosequencing and related them to cytomegalovirus serostatus. Along with the roughly 670-subject first cohort, a separate validation cohort of 120 different subjects was used. High-throughput TCR immunosequencing, statistical association of individual TCRs with disease status, and machine learning were combined to predict cytomegalovirus infection status. A later analysis re-analyzed previously published TCR beta repertoires from 600 to 850 donors and added high-resolution HLA genotyping to study TCR occurrence patterns. Rather than using new phenotypic data, the later analysis identified candidate immune exposures from TCR beta sequences and from how often those sequences occurred across donors. In an earlier analysis of several hundred of the donors, high-throughput TCR beta sequencing was used to judge whether each TCR beta V gene segment behaved as functional or pseudogenic. Alongside the repertoire data, information on donor age, sex, ethnicity and CMV serostatus was compiled. A later genetic analysis took genome-wide SNP genotypes for about 55% of the roughly 700 donors and used that subset as a discovery cohort. Every discovery cohort repertoire had been produced on one sequencing platform. HLA typing covered class I and class II loci at four-digit resolution. Typing coverage varied by locus: roughly 620-640 donors for A, B, C, DRB1 and DQB1; roughly 510 for DQA1; about 590 for DPA1; 450 to 480 for DPB1. About five DR-DQ haplotypes were handled as single units for association and clustering, since linkage in the cohort was strong. Across 300 to 400 genotyped donors of the cohort, an average of approximately 220,000 unique TCR beta nucleotide sequences per donor were sequenced, and roughly a sixth of those sequences were non-productive.

The investigation overall reported the following: The authors suggested that the approach could potentially be generalized to other disease states and immunological phenotypes. HLA typing was unavailable for some donors at each locus, so association tests used only the typed subset. When HLA alleles, especially DR and DQ, strongly co-occurred, TCR associations were difficult to assign to individual alleles. In the study, around 150 TCR beta chains were listed as associated with cytomegalovirus. In a later genetic analysis, fewer N-insertions in productive TCRs were reported among donors in an Asian-associated ancestry cluster than the roughly 700-donor mean. In a later analysis, HLA-associated TCR beta chains were found to be more clonally expanded and to have lower generation probabilities than equally common non-associated chains. Broadly in line with IMGT annotations, most TCR beta V segments showed up in productive rearrangements about 87% or about 30% of the time in an earlier analysis of about 500 of the donors. Correlated functional status among segregating V segments might reflect linkage disequilibrium, but an unknown experimental factor could not be ruled out. Some 16 rarely observed V segments, including chromosome 9 orphons, were excluded from the earlier analysis of several hundred of the donors because counts were too low. V-gene and J-gene trimming of TCR beta chains was associated with a missense DCLRE1C variant in a later genetic analysis, and the association was replicated in an independent cohort. In vitro tests confirmed that a few of the cytomegalovirus-associated TCR beta chains recognize cytomegalovirus antigens. The cohort was sequenced for TCR beta chains only, and without alpha or paired-chain data the features that could be detected were limited. According to a later analysis, parvovirus B19, influenza, CMV and Epstein-Barr virus appeared linked to several top co-occurrence clusters. A later analysis found that most CMV-associated TCR beta chains appeared HLA-restricted, with HLA associations seemingly driven largely by CMV exposure. In a later analysis, about 16,000 TCR beta sequences were associated with specific HLA alleles at a false discovery rate of 0.05. A later analysis found that TCR association rates varied across HLA loci, with DRB1 alleles showing the most associated TCRs and HLA-C alleles the fewest. A further reported finding was that TCR beta sequences accurately predicted the HLA-A and HLA-B alleles for most subjects in the first cohort. The presence/absence analyses assumed that sequencing depth was roughly uniform across donors, and that assumption may not be true. Most TCR sequences were seen in very few donors, while some public TCRs were found in many individuals. The sequencing pipeline was judged likely to have produced a cluster of highly shared sequence variants as a technical artifact. CMV serostatus was the only immune exposure information available for the cohort. The classifier was reported to diagnose cytomegalovirus status with high specificity and sensitivity in both the original and validation cohorts. The 87-base-pair reads could not distinguish some IMGT-functional V segments, including TRBV6-2 and TRBV6-3, so those segments were excluded.

The library came from the immunoSEQ multiplex PCR assay. For the multiplex PCR, a mixture combining 60 forward primers for TCR Vbeta segments and 13 reverse primers for TCR Jbeta segments was used. The CDR3 region of rearranged TCR beta genes was amplified from genomic DNA by a multiplex PCR assay. Amplified TCR beta libraries were sequenced as 87-base-pair reads on the Illumina HiSeq System. In the original analysis: In a later analysis, some 80 million unique TCR beta chains were counted across the approximately 620 repertoires, and roughly 10 million of these chains were shared by at least two donors. A nearest-neighbor algorithm error-corrected the raw reads and collapsed the reads into unique sequences, merging closely related sequences to remove PCR and sequencing errors. CDR3 sequences were aligned to IMGT reference sequences to assign V, D and J gene segments. For a sequence to be retained, at least a six-nucleotide match to both a V gene segment and a J gene segment was required. Rearrangements were classified as productive when the CDR3 lacked stop codons and remained in frame with V and J, and all other rearrangements were classified as non-productive. CDR3 was defined by IMGT convention, running from the second conserved V-encoded cysteine to the conserved J-encoded phenylalanine. Sequences without an unambiguous match to a single V gene segment were excluded from the earlier analysis of 587 of the donors. In an earlier analysis of some 590 of the donors, V segments were called functional above 56.7% productive rearrangements and were called segregating when the between-donor standard deviation exceeded 5%. A statistical classification framework was built for diagnosing cytomegalovirus status from the catalog of TCR beta chain sequences. V and J gene assignment, in a later analysis, came from comparing TCR nucleotide sequences with IMGT/GENE-DB human TR gene sequences. In a later analysis, CDR3 sequences and most-parsimonious VDJ recombination scenarios were assigned using the TCRdist pipeline. In a later analysis, each TCR beta chain was defined by its CDR3 amino acid sequence together with its V-gene family, and reads lacking a unique V-gene family were excluded. In a later analysis, around 600 highly shared, low-generation-probability nucleotide sequences were removed to address suspected cross-contamination and a sequencing artifact. In a later analysis, a clonal expansion index was calculated for each public chain from normalized within-repertoire ranks of inferred template counts. A later analysis computed generation probabilities with a VDJ recombination model fitted to out-of-frame rearrangements, and checked the results against IGoR. In a later analysis, hypergeometric tests were used to score TCR-TCR, TCR-HLA and TCR-CMV co-occurrence, with a repertoire-size bias correction applied to TCR pairs. In a later analysis, false discovery rates were estimated by permuting HLA or CMV assignments 20 times. In a later analysis, co-occurring TCRs were grouped using DBSCAN, and TCRdist sequence similarity was added for clustering within HLA-allele-positive subsets. Repertoires with fewer than 30,000 or more than 120,000 public chains, plus five repertoires with anomalous nucleotide sharing, were excluded from co-occurrence clustering. As stored in TCRdb, this immuneACCESS dataset retains in-frame rearrangements with V and J assigned. A fraction of the clones does not appear; measured against another copy, unresolved V genes explain less than half of the discrepancy, and the remainder lacks a known reason. The V and J calls and the clone size are those of that table, but D and trimming were determined from the DNA. This sample has 200,000 to 250,000 clones in its table, and around 64% of those were observed once. Around 2.6% of the sample rests with the top ten.

The sample was PBMCs. The sequence is built from TRBV7-9 and TRBJ2-6, and perhaps TRBD2 as D gene, on 5 matching bases. This receptor was identified in a man in his forties in good health and CMV-seropositive. Read as DNA, the sequence is TGTGCCAGCAGGACTATTAGGGATGGCTCAAGGGCCAACGTCCTGACTTTC. Its protein product is CASRTIRDGSRANVLTF. Extended through the reference TRBV7-9 and TRBJ2-6 proteins, this CDR3 yields the full variable domain: DTGVSQNPRHKITKRGQNVTFRCDPISEHNRLYWYRQTLGQGPEFLTYFQNEAQLEKSRLLSDRFSAERPKGSFSTLEIQRTEQGDSAMYLCASRTIRDGSRANVLTFGAGSRLTVL.